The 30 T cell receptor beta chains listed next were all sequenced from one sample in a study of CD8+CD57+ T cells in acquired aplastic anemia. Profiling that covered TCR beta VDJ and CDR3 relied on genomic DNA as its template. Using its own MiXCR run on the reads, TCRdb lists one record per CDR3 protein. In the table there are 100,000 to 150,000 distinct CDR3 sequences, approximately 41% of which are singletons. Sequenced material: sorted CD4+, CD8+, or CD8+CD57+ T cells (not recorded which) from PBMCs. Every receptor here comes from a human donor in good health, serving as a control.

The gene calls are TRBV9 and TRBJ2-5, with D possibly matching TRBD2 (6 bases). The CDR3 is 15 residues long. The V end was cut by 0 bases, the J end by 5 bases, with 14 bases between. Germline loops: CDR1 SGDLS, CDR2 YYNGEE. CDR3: CASSVAGGIAETQYF. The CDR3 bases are TGTGCCAGCAGCGTAGCCGGGGGTATCGCGGAGACCCAGTACTTC.

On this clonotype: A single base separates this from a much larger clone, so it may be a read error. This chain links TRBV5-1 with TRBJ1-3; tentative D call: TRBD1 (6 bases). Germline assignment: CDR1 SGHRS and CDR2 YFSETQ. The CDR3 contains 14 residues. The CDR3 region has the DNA TGCGCCAGCAGTGAGTCCGGGACACAAAACACCATGTATTTT. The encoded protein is CASSESGTQNTMYF.

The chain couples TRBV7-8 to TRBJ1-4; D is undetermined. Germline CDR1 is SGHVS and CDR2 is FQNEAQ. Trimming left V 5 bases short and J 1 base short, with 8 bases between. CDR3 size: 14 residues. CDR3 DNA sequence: TGTGCCAGCAGCCTGCGGGGAACTAATGAAAAACTGTTTTTT. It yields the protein CASSLRGTNEKLFF.

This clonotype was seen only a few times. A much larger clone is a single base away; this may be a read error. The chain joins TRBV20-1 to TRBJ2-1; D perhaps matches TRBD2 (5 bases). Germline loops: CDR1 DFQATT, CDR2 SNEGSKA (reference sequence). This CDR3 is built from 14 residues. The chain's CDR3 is CGARTQSSYNEQFF. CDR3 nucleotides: TGCGGTGCTCGGACTCAGAGCTCCTACAATGAGCAGTTCTTC.

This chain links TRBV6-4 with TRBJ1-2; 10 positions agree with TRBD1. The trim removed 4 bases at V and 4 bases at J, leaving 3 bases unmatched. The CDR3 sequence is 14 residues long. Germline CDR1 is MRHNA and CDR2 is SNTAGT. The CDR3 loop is CASSGGTGVYGYTF. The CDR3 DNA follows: TGTGCCAGCAGTGGCGGGACAGGGGTCTATGGCTACACCTTC.

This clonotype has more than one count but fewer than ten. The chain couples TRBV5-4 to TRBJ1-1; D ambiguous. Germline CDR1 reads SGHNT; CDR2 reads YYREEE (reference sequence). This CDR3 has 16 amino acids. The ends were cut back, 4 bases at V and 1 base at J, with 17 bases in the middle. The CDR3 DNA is TGTGCCAGCAGCCCAAACCCCGACGGGCAGAACACTGAAGCTTTCTTT. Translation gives CASSPNPDGQNTEAFF.

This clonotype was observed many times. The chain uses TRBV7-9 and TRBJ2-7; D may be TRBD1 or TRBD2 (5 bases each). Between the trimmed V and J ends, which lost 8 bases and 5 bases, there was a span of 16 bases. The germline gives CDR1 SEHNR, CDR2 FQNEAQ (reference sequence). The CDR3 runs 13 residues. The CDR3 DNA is TGTGCCAGCTCTAGTTCAGGGACCCACGAGCAGTACTTC. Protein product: CASSSSGTHEQYF.

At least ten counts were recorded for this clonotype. As DNA, the CDR3 is TGTGCCAGCAGCTTAGCGCGGACTAGCGGGGGCTCCTACGAGCAGTACTTC. Translating gives CASSLARTSGGSYEQYF. The chain joins TRBV7-8 to TRBJ2-7; 13 bases agree with TRBD2. The V gene end was trimmed by 0 bases and the J gene end by 0 bases; junction bases not matched to a gene: 2. Germline V gene data show CDR1 as SGHVS and CDR2 as FQNEAQ. This CDR3 has 17 amino acids.

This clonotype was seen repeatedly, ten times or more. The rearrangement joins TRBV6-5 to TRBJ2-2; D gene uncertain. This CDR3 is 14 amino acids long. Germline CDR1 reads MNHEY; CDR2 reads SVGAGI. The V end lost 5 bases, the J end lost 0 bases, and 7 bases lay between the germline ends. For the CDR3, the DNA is TGTGCCAGCAGTCAGCGCCCGAACACCGGGGAGCTGTTTTTT. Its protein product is CASSQRPNTGELFF.

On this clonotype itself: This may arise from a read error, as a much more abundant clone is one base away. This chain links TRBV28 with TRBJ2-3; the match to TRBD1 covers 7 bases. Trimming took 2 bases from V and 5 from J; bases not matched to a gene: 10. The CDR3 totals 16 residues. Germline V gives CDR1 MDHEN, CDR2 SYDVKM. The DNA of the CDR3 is TGTGCCAGCAGTTTACGGTTCGTCAGGGGGATAGATACGCAGTATTTT. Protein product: CASSLRFVRGIDTQYF.

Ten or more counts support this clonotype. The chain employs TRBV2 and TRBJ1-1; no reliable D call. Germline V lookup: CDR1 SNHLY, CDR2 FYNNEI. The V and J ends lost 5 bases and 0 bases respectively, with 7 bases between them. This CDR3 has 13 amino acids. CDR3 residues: CASSQTVNTEAFF. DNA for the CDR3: TGTGCCAGCAGTCAGACCGTGAACACTGAAGCTTTCTTT. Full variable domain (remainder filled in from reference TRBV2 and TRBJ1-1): EPEVTQTPSHQVTQMGQEVILRCVPISNHLYFYWYRQILGQKVEFLVSFYNNEISEKSEIFDDQFSVERPDGSNFTLKIRSTKLEDSAMYFCASSQTVNTEAFFGQGTRLTVV.

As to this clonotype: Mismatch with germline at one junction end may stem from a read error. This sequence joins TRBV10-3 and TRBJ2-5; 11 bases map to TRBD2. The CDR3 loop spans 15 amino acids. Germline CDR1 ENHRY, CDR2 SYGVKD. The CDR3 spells CASSPSGGSVETQYF. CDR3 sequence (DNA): TGTGCCAGCAGTCCTAGCGGGGGGTCGGTGGAGACCCAGTACTTC.

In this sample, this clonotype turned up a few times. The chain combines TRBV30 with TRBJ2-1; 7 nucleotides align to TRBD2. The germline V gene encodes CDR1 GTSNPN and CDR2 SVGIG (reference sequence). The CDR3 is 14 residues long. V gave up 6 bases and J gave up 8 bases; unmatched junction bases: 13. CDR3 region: CACRSKRGGYEQFF. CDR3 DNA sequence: TGTGCCTGCCGATCTAAGAGGGGAGGGTATGAGCAGTTCTTC.

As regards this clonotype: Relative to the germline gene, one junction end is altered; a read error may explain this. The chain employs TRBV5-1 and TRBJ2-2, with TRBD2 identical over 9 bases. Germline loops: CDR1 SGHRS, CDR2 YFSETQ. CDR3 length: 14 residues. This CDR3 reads CASRLAGDTGGLFF. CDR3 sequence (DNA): TGCGCCAGCAGATTAGCGGGAGACACCGGGGGGCTGTTTTTT.

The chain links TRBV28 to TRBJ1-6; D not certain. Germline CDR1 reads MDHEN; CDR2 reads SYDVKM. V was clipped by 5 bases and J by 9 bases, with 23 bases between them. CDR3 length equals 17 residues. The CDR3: CASSRQEQTLQSSPLHF. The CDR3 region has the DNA TGTGCCAGCAGTAGGCAAGAGCAGACCCTTCAGAGTTCACCCCTCCACTTT.

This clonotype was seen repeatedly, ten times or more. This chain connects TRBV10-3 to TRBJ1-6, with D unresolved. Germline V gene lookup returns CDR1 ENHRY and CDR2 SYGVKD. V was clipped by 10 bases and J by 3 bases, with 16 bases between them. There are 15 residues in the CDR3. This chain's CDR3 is CATDRNLNYNSPLHF. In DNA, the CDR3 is TGTGCCACCGACCGGAACCTTAACTATAATTCACCCCTCCACTTT.

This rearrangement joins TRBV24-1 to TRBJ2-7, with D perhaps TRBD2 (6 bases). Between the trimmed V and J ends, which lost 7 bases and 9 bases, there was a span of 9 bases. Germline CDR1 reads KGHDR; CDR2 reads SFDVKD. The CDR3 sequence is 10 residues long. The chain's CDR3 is CATSGRGQYF. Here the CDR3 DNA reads TGTGCCACCAGCGGGAGAGGGCAGTACTTC.

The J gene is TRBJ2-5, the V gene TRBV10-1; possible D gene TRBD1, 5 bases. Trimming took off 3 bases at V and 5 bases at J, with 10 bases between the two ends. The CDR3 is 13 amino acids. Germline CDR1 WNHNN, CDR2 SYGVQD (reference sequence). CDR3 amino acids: CASSEGARETQYF. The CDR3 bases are TGCGCCAGCAGTGAAGGGGCTAGGGAGACCCAGTACTTC.

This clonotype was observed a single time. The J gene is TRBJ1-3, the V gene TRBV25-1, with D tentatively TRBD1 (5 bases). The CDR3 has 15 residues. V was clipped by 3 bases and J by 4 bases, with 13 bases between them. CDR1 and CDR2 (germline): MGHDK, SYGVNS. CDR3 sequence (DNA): TGTGCCAGCAGTGATGTTGGGGCGCGGGGAAACACCATATATTTT. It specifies CASSDVGARGNTIYF.

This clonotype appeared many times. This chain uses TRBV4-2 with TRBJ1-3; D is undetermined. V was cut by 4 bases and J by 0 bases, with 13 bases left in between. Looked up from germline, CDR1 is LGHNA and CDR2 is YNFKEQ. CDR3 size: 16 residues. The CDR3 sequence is CASSPRVALSGNTIYF. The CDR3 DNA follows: TGTGCCAGCAGCCCCCGGGTGGCTCTCTCTGGAAACACCATATATTTT.

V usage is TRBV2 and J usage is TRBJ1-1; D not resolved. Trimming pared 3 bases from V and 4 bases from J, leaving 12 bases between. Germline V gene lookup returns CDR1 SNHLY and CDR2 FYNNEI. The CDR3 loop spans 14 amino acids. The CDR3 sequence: CASSDPGGVTEAFF. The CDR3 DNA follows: TGTGCCAGCAGTGACCCAGGTGGAGTCACTGAAGCTTTCTTT.

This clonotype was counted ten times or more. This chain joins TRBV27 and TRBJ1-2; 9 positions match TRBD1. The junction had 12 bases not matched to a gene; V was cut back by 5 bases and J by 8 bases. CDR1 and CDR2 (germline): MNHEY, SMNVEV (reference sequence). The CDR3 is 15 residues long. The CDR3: CASSPAGTGRSGYTF. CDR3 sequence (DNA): TGTGCCAGCAGTCCCGCCGGGACAGGGAGATCAGGCTACACCTTC.

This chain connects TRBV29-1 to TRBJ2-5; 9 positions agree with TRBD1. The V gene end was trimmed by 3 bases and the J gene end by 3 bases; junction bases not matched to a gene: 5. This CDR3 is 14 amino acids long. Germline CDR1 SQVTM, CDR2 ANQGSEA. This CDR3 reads CSVEDGQGKETQYF. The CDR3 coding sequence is TGCAGCGTTGAGGATGGACAGGGGAAAGAGACCCAGTACTTC.

CDR3 region: CASSPSYGYTF. In DNA form, the CDR3 reads TGTGCCAGCAGCCCGAGCTATGGCTACACCTTC. The chain links TRBV7-9 to TRBJ1-2; no reliable D call. CDR3 size: 11 residues. Trimming pared 5 bases from V and 4 bases from J, leaving 5 bases between. CDR1 and CDR2 from the germline V gene are SEHNR and FQNEAQ (reference sequence).

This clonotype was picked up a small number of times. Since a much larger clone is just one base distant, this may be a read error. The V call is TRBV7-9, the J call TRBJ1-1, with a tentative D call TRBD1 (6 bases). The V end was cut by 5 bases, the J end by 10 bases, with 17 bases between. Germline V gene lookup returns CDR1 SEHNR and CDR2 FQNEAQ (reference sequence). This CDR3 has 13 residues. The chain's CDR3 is CASSPTGPAGAFF. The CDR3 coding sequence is TGTGCCAGCAGCCCCACAGGGCCGGCTGGAGCTTTCTTT.

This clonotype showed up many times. DNA of the CDR3: TGTGCCAGTTCCGCCACCGGGACAGGGCCCACTGAAGCTTTCTTT. Its translation: CASSATGTGPTEAFF. V and J are TRBV19 and TRBJ1-1; 9 positions agree with TRBD1. The germline CDR1 and CDR2 sequences are LNHDA and SQIVND (reference sequence). Trimming cost V 8 bases and J 4 bases; bases outside gene matches: 11. The CDR3 spans 15 residues.

CDR3 nucleotides: TGCAGCGTCATCATTCCCCCCGCAGATACGCAGTATTTT. Protein product: CSVIIPPADTQYF. The chain combines TRBV29-1 with TRBJ2-3; D is undetermined. Germline lookup yields CDR1 SQVTM and CDR2 ANQGSEA. The germline V and J ends were trimmed by 6 bases and 4 bases, with 14 bases remaining between them. The CDR3 runs to 13 residues.

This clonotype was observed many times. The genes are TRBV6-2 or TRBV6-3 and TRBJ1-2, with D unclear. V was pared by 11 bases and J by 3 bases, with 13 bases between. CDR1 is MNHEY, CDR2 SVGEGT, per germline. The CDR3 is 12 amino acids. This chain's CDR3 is CACGKKDYGYTF. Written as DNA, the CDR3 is TGTGCCTGTGGGAAGAAGGACTATGGCTACACCTTC.

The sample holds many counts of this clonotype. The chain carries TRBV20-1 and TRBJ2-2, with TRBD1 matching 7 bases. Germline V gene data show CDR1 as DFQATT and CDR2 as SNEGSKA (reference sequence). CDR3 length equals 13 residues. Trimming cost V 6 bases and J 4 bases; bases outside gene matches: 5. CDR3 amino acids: CSARQGTTGELFF. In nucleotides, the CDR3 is TGCAGTGCCCGACAGGGTACCACCGGGGAGCTGTTTTTT.

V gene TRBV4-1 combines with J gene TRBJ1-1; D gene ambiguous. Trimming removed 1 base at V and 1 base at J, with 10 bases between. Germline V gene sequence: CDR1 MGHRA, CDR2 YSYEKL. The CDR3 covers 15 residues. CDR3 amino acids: CASSQVPGGNTEAFF. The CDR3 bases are TGCGCCAGCAGCCAAGTTCCAGGAGGGAACACTGAAGCTTTCTTT.